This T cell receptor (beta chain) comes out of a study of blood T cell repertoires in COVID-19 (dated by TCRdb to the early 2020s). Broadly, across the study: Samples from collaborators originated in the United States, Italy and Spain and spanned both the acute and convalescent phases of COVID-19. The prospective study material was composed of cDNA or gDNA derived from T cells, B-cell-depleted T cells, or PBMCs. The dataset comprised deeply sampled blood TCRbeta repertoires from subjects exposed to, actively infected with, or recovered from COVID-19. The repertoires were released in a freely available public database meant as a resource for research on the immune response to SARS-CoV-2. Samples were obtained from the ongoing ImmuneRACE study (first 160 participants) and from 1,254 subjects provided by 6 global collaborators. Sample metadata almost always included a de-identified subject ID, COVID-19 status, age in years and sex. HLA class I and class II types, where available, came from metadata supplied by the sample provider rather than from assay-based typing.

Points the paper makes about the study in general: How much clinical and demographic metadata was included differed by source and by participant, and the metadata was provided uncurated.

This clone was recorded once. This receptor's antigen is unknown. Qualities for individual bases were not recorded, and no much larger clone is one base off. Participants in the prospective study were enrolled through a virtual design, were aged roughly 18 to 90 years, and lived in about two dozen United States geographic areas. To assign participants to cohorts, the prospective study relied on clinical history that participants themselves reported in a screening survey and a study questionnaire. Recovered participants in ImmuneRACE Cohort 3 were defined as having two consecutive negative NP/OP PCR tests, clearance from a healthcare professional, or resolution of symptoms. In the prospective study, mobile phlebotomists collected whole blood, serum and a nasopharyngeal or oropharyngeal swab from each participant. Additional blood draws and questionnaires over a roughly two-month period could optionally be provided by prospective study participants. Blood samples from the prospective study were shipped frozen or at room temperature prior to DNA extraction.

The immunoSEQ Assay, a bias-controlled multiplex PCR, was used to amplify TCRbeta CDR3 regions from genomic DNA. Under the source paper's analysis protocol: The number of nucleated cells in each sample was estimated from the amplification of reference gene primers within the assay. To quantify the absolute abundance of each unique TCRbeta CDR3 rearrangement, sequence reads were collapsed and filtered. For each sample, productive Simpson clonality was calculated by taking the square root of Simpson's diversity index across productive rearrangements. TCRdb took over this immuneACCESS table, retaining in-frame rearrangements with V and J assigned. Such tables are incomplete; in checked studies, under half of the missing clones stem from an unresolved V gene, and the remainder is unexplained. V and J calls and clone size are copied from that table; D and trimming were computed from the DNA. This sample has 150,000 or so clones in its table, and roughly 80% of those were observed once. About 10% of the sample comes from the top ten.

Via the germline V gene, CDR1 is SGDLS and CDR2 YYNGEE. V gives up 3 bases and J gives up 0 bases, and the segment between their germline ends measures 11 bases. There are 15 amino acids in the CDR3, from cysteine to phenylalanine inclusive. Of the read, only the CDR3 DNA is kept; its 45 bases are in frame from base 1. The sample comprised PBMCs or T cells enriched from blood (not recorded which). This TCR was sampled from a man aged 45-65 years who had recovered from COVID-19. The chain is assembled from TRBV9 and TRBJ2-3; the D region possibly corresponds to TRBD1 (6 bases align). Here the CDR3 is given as CASSAMTGSTDTQYF. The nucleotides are TGTGCCAGCAGCGCTATGACAGGAAGCACAGATACGCAGTATTTT.